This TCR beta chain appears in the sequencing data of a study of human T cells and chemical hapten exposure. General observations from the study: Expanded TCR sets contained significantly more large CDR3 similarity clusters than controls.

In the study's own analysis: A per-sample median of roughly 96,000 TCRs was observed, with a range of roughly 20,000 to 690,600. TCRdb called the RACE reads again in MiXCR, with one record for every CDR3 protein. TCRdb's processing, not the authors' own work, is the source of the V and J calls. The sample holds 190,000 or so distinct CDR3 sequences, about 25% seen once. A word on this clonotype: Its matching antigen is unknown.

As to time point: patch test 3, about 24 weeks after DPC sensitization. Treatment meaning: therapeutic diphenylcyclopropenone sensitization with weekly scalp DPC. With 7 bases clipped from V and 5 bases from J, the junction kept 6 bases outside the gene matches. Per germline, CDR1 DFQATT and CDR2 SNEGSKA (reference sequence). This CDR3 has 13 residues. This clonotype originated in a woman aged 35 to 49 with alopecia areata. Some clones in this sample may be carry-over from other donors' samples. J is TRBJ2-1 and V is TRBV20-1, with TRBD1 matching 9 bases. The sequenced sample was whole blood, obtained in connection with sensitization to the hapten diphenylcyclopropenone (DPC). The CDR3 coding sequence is TGCAGTGGCGACAGGGGGTACAACAATGAGCAGTTCTTC. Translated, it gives CSGDRGYNNEQFF.